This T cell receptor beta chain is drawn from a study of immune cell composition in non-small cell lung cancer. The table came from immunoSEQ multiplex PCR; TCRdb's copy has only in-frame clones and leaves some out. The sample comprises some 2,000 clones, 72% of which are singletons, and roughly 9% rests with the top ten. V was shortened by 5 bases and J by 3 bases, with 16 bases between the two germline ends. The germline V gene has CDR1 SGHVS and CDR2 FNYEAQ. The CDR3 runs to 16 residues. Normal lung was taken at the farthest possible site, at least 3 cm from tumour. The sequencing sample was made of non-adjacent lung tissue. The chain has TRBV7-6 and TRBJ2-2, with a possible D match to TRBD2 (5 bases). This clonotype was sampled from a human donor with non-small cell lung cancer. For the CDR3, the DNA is TGTGCCAGCAGCCCTCGCTCCCCGCGGGACACCGGGGAGCTGTTTTTT. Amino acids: CASSPRSPRDTGELFF.